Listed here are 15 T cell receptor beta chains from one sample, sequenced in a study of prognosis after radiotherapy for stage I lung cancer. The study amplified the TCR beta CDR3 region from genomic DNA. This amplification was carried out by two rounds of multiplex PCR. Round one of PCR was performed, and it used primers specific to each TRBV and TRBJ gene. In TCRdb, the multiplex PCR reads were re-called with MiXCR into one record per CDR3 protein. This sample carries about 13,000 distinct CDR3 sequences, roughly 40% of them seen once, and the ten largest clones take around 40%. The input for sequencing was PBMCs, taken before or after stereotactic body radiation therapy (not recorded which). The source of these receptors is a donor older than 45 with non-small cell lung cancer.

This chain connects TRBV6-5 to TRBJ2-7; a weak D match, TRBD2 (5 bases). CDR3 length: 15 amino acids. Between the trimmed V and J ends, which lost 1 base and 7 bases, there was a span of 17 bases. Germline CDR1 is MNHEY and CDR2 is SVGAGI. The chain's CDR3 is CASSYYSWRLLEQYF. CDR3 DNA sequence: TGTGCCAGCAGTTACTATAGCTGGAGGCTCTTGGAGCAGTACTTC.

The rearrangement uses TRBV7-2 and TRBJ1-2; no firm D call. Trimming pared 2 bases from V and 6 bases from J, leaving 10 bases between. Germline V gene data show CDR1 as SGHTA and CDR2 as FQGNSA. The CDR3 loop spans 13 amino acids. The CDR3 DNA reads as TGTGCCAGCAGCTTAAGTCCATCCCATGGCTACACCTTC. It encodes CASSLSPSHGYTF.

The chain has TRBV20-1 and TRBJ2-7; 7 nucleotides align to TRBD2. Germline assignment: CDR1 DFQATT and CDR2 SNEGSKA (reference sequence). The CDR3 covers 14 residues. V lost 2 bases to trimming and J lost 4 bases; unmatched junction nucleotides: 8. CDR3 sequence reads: CSARSGGVKYEQYF. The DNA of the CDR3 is TGCAGTGCTAGATCGGGGGGAGTTAAATACGAGCAGTACTTC.

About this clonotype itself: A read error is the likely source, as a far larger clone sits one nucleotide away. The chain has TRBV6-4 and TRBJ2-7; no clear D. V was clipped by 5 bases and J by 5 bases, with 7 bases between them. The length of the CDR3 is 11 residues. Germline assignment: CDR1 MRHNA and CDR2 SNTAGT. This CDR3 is CASSYFNEQYF. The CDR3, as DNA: TGTGCCAGCAGTTATTTCAACGAGCAGTACTTC.

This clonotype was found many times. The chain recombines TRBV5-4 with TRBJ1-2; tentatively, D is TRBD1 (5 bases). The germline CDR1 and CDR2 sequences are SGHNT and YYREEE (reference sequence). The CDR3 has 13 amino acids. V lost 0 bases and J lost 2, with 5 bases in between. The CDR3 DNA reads TGTGCCAGCAGCTTGGGGGACAACTATGGCTACACCTTC. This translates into CASSLGDNYGYTF.

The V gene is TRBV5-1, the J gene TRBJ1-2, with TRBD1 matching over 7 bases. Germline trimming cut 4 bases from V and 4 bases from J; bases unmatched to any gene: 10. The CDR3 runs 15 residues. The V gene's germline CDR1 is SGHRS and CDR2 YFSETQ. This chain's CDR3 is CASSPSAGGSYGYTF. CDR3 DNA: TGCGCCAGCAGCCCCTCGGCAGGGGGTTCCTATGGCTACACCTTC.

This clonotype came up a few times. The CDR3 bases are TGTGCCAGCAGCTTAGTTCGGGAGGGCGAGCAGTACTTC. It specifies CASSLVREGEQYF. The rearrangement links TRBV7-8 to TRBJ2-7, with TRBD2 identical over 8 bases. Per the germline V gene, CDR1 is SGHVS and CDR2 is FQNEAQ. The CDR3 extends over 13 amino acids. V shed 1 base, J shed 6 bases, and the junction held 2 bases outside the gene matches.

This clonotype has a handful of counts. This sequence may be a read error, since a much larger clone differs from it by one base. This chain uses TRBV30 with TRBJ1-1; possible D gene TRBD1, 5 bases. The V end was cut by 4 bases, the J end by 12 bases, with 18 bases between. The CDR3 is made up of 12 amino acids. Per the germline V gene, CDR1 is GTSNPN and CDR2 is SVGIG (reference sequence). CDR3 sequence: CAWIPGGSGTFF. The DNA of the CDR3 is TGTGCCTGGATCCCCGGGGGTTCTGGCACTTTCTTT. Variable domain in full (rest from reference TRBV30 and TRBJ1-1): SQTIHQWPATLVQPVGSPLSLECTVEGTSNPNLYWYRQAAGRGLQLLFYSVGIGQISSEVPQNLSASRPQDRQFILSSKKLLLSDSGFYLCAWIPGGSGTFFGQGTRLTVV.

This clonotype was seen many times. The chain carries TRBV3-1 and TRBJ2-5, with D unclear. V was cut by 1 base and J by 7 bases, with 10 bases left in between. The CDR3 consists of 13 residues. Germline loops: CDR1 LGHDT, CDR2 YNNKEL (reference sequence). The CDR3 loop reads CASSQVLLGTQYF. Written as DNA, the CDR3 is TGTGCCAGCAGCCAAGTGTTGTTGGGGACCCAGTACTTC.

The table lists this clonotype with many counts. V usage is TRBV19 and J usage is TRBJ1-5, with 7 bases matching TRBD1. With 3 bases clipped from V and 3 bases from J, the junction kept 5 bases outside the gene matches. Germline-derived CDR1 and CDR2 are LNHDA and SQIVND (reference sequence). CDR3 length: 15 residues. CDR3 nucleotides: TGTGCCAGTAGTATTAGACAGGGACACAATCAGCCCCAGCATTTT. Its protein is CASSIRQGHNQPQHF. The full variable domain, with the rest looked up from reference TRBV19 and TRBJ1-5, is DGGITQSPKYLFRKEGQNVTLSCEQNLNHDAMYWYRQDPGQGLRLIYYSQIVNDFQKGDIAEGYSVSREKKESFPLTVTSAQKNPTAFYLCASSIRQGHNQPQHFGDGTRLSIL.

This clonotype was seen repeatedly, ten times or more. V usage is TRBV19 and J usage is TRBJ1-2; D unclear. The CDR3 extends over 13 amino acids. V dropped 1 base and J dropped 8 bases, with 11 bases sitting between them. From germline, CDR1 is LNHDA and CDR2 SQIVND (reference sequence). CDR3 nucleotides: TGTGCCAGTAGTATAGGGACCGTACCCGGCTACACCTTC. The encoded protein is CASSIGTVPGYTF.

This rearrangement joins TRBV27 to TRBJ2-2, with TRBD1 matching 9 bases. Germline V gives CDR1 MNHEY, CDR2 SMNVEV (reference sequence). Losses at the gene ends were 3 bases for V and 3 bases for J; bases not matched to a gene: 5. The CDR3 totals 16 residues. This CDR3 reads CASSFLQGADTGELFF. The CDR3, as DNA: TGTGCCAGCAGTTTCCTACAGGGGGCGGACACCGGGGAGCTGTTTTTT.

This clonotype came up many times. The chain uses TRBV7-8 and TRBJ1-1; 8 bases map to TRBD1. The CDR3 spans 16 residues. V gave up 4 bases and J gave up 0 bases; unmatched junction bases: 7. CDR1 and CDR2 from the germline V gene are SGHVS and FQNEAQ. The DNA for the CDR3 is TGTGCCAGCAGCTCCTCAGGGGGCGATTTGAACACTGAAGCTTTCTTT. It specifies CASSSSGGDLNTEAFF. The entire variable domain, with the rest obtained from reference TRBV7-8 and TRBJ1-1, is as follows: GAGVSQSPRYKVAKRGQDVALRCDPISGHVSLFWYQQALGQGPEFLTYFQNEAQLDKSGLPSDRFFAERPEGSVSTLKIQRTQQEDSAVYLCASSSSGGDLNTEAFFGQGTRLTVV.

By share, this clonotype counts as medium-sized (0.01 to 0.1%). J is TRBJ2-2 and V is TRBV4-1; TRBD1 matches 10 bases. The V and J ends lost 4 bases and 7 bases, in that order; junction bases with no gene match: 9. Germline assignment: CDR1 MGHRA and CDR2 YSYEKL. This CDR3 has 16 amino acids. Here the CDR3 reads CASSPIDRGQVGELFF. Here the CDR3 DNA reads TGCGCCAGCAGCCCAATCGACAGGGGGCAGGTCGGGGAGCTGTTTTTT.

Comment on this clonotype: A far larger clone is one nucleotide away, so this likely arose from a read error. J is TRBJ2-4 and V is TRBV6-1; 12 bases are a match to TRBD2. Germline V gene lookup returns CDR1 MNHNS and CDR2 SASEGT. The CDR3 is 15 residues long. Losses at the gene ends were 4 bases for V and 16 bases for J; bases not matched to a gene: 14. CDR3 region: CASSGGLAGGETHYF. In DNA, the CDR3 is TGTGCCAGCAGTGGGGGGCTAGCGGGAGGGGAGACCCATTACTTC.